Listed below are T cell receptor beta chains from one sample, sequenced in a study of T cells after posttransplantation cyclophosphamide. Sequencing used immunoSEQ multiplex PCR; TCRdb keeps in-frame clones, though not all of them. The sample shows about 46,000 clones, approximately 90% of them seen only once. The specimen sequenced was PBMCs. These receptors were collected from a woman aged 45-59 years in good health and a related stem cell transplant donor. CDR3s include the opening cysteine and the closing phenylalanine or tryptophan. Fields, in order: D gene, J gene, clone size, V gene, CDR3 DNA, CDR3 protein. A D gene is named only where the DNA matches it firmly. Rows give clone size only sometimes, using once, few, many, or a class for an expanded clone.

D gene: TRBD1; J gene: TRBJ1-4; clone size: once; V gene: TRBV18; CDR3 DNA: TGTGCCAGCTCACCACCTCCAGGGACAGGGGGCCCAGATGAAAAACTGTTTTTT; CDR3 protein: CASSPPPGTGGPDEKLFF
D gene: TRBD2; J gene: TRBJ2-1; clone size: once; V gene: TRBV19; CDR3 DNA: TGTGCCAGTAGACAACTAGCGGGGGGGCTTAATGAGCAGTTCTTC; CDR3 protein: CASRQLAGGLNEQFF
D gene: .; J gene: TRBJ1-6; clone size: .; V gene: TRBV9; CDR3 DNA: TGTGCCAGCAGCGTTCAGAATTCACCCCTCCACTTT; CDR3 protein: CASSVQNSPLHF
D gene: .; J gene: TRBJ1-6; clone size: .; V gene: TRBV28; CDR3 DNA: TGTGCCAGCAGCCTGACCCCGCTAGTGACCCTCCACTTT; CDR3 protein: CASSLTPLVTLHF
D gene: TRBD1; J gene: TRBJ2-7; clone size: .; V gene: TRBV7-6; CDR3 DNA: TGTGCCAGCAGCCCCCTCGGGGCAGGGGGTCCGGGCGAGCAGTACTTC; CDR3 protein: CASSPLGAGGPGEQYF
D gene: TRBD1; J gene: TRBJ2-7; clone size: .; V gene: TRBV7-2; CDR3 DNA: TGTGCCAGCAGCGCCTATCCGGACAGGGACTACGAGCAGTACTTC; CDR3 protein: CASSAYPDRDYEQYF
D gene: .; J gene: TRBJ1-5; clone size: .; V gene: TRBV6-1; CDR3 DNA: TGTGCCAGCAGTGACAGAATATGGCCCCAGCATTTT; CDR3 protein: CASSDRIWPQHF
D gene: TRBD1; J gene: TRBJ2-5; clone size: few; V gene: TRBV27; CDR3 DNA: TGTGCCAGCAGTCAAGGACAGGGCGAGAGTTACGTAGAGACCCAGTACTTC; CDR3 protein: CASSQGQGESYVETQYF
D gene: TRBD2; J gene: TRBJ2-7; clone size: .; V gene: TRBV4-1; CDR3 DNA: TGCGCCAGCAGCCAAGGGACTAGCTCCTACGAGCAGTACTTC; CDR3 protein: CASSQGTSSYEQYF
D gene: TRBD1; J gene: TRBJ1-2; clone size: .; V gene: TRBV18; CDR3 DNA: TGTGCCAGCTCACAACTACAGGGGGCGAACTCCAACTATGGCTACACCTTC; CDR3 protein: CASSQLQGANSNYGYTF
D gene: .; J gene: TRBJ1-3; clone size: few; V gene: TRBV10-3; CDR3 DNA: TGTGCCATCCAATCCGGTGAGAGCTCTGGAAACACCATATATTTT; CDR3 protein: CAIQSGESSGNTIYF
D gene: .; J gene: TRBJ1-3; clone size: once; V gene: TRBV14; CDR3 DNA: TGTGCCAGCAGCACATATAAGGGGTCCGGAAACACCATATATTTT; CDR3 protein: CASSTYKGSGNTIYF
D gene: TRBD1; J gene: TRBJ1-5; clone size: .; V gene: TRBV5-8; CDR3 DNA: TGTGCCAGCAGCTCATGGACAGGGGCATATCAGCCCCAGCATTTT; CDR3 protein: CASSSWTGAYQPQHF
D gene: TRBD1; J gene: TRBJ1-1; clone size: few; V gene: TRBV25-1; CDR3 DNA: TGTGCCAGCAGTGACCACAGGGGCCCTTTTCCAAACACTGAAGCTTTCTTT; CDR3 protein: CASSDHRGPFPNTEAFF
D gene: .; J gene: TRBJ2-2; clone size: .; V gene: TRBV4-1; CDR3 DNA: TGCGCCAGCAGCCAAGGACCCTCTGTAGGGGGACGAACCGGGGAGCTGTTTTTT; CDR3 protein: CASSQGPSVGGRTGELFF
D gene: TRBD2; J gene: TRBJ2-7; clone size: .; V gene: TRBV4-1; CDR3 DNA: TGCGCCAGCAGCCCAGGGGCACTAGCGGGAGCCCACGAGCAGTACTTC; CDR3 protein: CASSPGALAGAHEQYF
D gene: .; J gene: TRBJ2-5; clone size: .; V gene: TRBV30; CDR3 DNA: TGTGCCTGGAGTATGACTAGACAAGAGACCCAGTACTTC; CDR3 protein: CAWSMTRQETQYF
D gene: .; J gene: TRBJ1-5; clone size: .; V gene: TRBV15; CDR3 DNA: TGTGCCACCAGCAGAGCAGTCGGGTTAAGCAATCAGCCCCAGCATTTT; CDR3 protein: CATSRAVGLSNQPQHF
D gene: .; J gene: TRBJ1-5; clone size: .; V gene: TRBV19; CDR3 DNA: TGTGCCAGTAGCCCCGTGGCAGGTAGCAATCAGCCCCAGCATTTT; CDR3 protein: CASSPVAGSNQPQHF
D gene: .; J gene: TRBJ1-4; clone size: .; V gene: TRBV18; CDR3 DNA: TGTGCCAGCTCACTTACGCAGGGAACTAATGAAAAACTGTTTTTT; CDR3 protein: CASSLTQGTNEKLFF
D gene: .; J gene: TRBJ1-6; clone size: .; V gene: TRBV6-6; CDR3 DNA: TGTGCCAGCAACCCTGGTCCCAAGGGGTCACCCCTCCACTTT; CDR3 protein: CASNPGPKGSPLHF
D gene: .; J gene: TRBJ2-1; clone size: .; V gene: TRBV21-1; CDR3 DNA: TGTGCCAGCAGCACCCTAGTTCCTAGTCCGTCCTACAATGAGCAGTTCTTC; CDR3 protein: CASSTLVPSPSYNEQFF
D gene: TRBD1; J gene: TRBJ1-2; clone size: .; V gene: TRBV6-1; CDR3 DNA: TGTGCCAGCAGTACCGGGACAGGGGCTAACTATGGCTACACCTTC; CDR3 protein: CASSTGTGANYGYTF
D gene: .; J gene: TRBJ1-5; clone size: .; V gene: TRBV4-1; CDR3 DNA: TGCGCCAGCAGCCCTAGTCCCCGGGGCAATCAGCCCCAGCATTTT; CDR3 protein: CASSPSPRGNQPQHF
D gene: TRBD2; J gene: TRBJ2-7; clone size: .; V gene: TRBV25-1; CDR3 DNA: TGTGCCAGCAGTGAATTTGGACTAGCGGGAGACTACGAGCAGTACTTC; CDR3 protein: CASSEFGLAGDYEQYF
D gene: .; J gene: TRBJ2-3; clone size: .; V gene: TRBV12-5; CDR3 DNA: TGTGCTAGTGGTTTGTTCAGGTTCCCAGATACGCAGTATTTT; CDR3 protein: CASGLFRFPDTQYF
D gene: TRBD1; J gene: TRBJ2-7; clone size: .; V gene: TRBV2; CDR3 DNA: TGTGCCAGCAGCCTCGGGCAGGGGGAAGAGCAGTACTTC; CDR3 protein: CASSLGQGEEQYF
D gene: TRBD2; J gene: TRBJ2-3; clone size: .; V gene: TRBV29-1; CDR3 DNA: TGCAGCGTTGGACTAGCGGGGGGGCGGGAGGATACGCAGTATTTT; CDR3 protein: CSVGLAGGREDTQYF
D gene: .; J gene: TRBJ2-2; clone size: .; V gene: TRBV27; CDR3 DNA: TGTGCCAGCAATAGGGGGACCGGGGAGCTGTTTTTT; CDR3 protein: CASNRGTGELFF
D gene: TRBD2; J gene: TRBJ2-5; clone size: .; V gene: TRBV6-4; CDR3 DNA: TGTGCCAGCAGTAAACTAGCGGGAGCGGCAGAGACCCAGTACTTC; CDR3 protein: CASSKLAGAAETQYF
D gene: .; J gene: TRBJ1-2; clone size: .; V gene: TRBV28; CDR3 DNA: TGTGCCAGCAGTCCCCGGACAGCCATGAACTATGGCTACACCTTC; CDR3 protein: CASSPRTAMNYGYTF
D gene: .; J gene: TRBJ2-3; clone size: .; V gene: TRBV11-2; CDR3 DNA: TGTGCCAGCAGCTTAATTCGTTGGGGCGGCGAGGTGGGAGATACGCAGTATTTT; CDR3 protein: CASSLIRWGGEVGDTQYF
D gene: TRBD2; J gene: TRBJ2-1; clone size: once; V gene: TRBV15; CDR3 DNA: TGTGCCACCAGCGACGGGGGGGTGGGTGAGCAGTTCTTC; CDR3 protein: CATSDGGVGEQFF
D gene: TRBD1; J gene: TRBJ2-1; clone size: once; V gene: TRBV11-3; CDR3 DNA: TGTGCCAGCAGCTTAGATACAGGGGGCCCCTACAATGAGCAGTTCTTC; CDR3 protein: CASSLDTGGPYNEQFF